This record looks at one T cell receptor beta chain sequence and its context. PCR involved 60 Vbeta and 13 Jbeta primers. Libraries were prepared by immunoSEQ multiplex PCR; TCRdb keeps only in-frame clonotypes and omits some of them. The sample carries roughly 45,000 clones, approximately 47% recorded once. Germline V lookup: CDR1 MDHEN, CDR2 SYDVKM. This CDR3 is 16 amino acids long. Germline trimming cut 5 bases from V and 1 base from J; bases unmatched to any gene: 8. This specimen comes from a study of cytomegalovirus exposure and HLA in healthy donors. The gene calls are TRBV28 and TRBJ2-4; 7 nucleotides align to TRBD2. Source material: PBMCs. This sequence was found in a man between 60 and 75 years old in good health and CMV-seronegative. CDR3 bases: TGTGCCAGCAGTCCCCGGGGAGGGTGGGCCAAAAACATTCAGTACTTC. Its protein product is CASSPRGGWAKNIQYF.